What follows are 26 T cell receptor beta chains derived from one specimen sequenced in a study of OX40 agonist ivuxolimab in advanced cancers. Preparation of the library involved the immunoSEQ multiplex PCR assay. This is the immuneACCESS table as TCRdb keeps it, with only in-frame sequences that have V and J called. A part of the clones is gone; compared with another copy, unresolved V genes explain less than half, and the rest is unexplained. For this sample the table gives more than 45,000 clones, of which 70% to 90% were detected only once. The leading ten clones occupy around 48% of the sample. The specimen comprised CD4+ or CD8+ T cells sorted from blood, sampled in a trial of the OX40 agonist ivuxolimab. These receptors all come from an adult with an advanced solid tumor such as melanoma, head and neck, liver or kidney cancer.

The rearrangement links TRBV12-5 to TRBJ1-2, with D uncertain. Trimming removed 2 bases at V and 6 bases at J, with 16 bases between. Germline CDR1 reads LGHNT; CDR2 reads FRNRAP. The length of the CDR3 is 15 residues. CDR3 bases: TGTGCTAGTGGTTTGCACGGTGGGCTAACTAATGGCTACACCTTC. Its protein is CASGLHGGLTNGYTF.

The V call is TRBV27, the J call TRBJ2-3; possibly TRBD2 for D (6 bases). Trimming cost V 3 bases and J 6 bases, with 16 bases left between them. CDR1 and CDR2 from the germline V gene are MNHEY and SMNVEV (reference sequence). The CDR3 extends over 15 amino acids. DNA of the CDR3: TGTGCCAGCAGTTTCGTAGCGGCGTGGCGGGATACGCAGTATTTT. Protein product: CASSFVAAWRDTQYF.

The J gene is TRBJ2-1, the V gene TRBV19, with 8 bases identical to TRBD2. The CDR3 is made up of 14 amino acids. Looked up from germline, CDR1 is LNHDA and CDR2 is SQIVND (reference sequence). Losses at the gene ends were 4 bases for V and 7 bases for J; bases not matched to a gene: 6. The chain's CDR3 is CASSTGGLFNEQFF. The DNA of the CDR3 is TGTGCCAGTAGTACGGGGGGGCTTTTTAATGAGCAGTTCTTC.

This rearrangement joins TRBV7-2 to TRBJ1-6; no clear D. The CDR3 covers 15 residues. Germline CDR1 reads SGHTA; CDR2 reads FQGNSA. V was trimmed by 5 bases and J by 0 bases, leaving 8 bases between them. This CDR3 reads CASSPESSYNSPLHF. CDR3 coding DNA: TGTGCCAGCAGCCCGGAGAGCTCCTATAATTCACCCCTCCACTTT.

The genes are TRBV10-3 and TRBJ2-7, with D hard to call. The germline CDR1 and CDR2 sequences are ENHRY and SYGVKD. The germline V and J ends were trimmed by 2 bases and 0 bases, with 2 bases remaining between them. This CDR3 has 12 residues. The DNA for the CDR3 is TGTGCCATCAGTGAGGGCTCCTACGAGCAGTACTTC. It codes for CAISEGSYEQYF.

The genes are TRBV13 and TRBJ2-3; 9 nucleotides agree with TRBD2. With 0 bases clipped from V and 4 bases from J, the junction kept 2 bases outside the gene matches. CDR1 and CDR2 (germline): PRHDT, FYEKMQ (reference sequence). The CDR3 runs to 15 residues. The CDR3 here is CASSLGRTSADTQYF. The CDR3 DNA reads as TGTGCCAGCAGCTTAGGACGGACTAGCGCAGATACGCAGTATTTT.

CDR3 in amino acids: CASSLETGGPLGEQYF. The CDR3 nucleotides are TGTGCCAGCAGCTTAGAAACGGGGGGCCCCTTGGGCGAGCAGTACTTC. The rearrangement uses TRBV11-2 and TRBJ2-7; maybe TRBD2 (7 bases). Germline V gene sequence: CDR1 SGHAT, CDR2 FQNNGV. V was clipped by 0 bases and J by 6 bases, with 18 bases between them. CDR3 length: 16 residues.

The chain employs TRBV9 and TRBJ2-2; the D gene is possibly TRBD2 (5 bases). Between the trimmed V and J ends, which lost 1 base and 5 bases, there was a span of 6 bases. Germline V lookup: CDR1 SGDLS, CDR2 YYNGEE. The CDR3 length is 13 residues. CDR3 bases: TGTGCCAGCAGCGTAAGAGGGACCGGGGAGCTGTTTTTT. Protein: CASSVRGTGELFF.

The chain couples TRBV6-5 to TRBJ1-4; a possible D gene is TRBD1 (5 bases). Germline V gene lookup returns CDR1 MNHEY and CDR2 SVGAGI. The V end lost 0 bases, the J end lost 8 bases, and 16 bases lay between the germline ends. The CDR3 sequence is 16 residues long. The CDR3 region is CASSYSIQGKAEKLFF. CDR3 nucleotides: TGTGCCAGCAGTTACTCGATTCAGGGTAAAGCGGAAAAACTGTTTTTT.

This chain joins TRBV29-1 and TRBJ2-7; no definite D call. CDR1 and CDR2 from the germline V gene are SQVTM and ANQGSEA. With 6 bases removed from V and 7 bases from J, the gap between germline ends came to 16 bases. The CDR3 length is 12 residues. The CDR3: CSVATGLREQYF. In DNA form, the CDR3 reads TGCAGCGTGGCGACCGGTCTGAGGGAGCAGTACTTC.

The V gene is TRBV15, the J gene TRBJ2-4; D assignment may be TRBD1 or TRBD2 (5 bases each). Trimming stripped 0 bases from V and 1 base from J, with 16 bases between. Germline CDR1 and CDR2: LNHNV and YYDKDF (reference sequence). This CDR3 comprises 18 residues. CDR3 residues: CATSREGLLGTAKNIQYF. For the CDR3, the DNA is TGTGCCACCAGCAGAGAAGGACTCCTAGGGACGGCCAAAAACATTCAGTACTTC.

The CDR3 is CASSSVADPYEQYF. The CDR3 DNA reads TGTGCCAGCAGTTCGGTTGCAGATCCCTACGAGCAGTACTTC. The chain joins TRBV27 to TRBJ2-7, with no clear D. Trimming shortened V by 4 bases and J by 2 bases, and 12 bases separated the two germline ends. The CDR3 is made up of 14 amino acids. CDR1 is MNHEY, CDR2 SMNVEV, per germline (reference sequence).

This rearrangement joins TRBV28 to TRBJ1-2, with 7 bases aligning to TRBD1. The J segment lost 2 bases and the V segment lost 7 bases, leaving 4 bases of the junction unmatched. The CDR3 covers 13 residues. Germline-derived CDR1 and CDR2 are MDHEN and SYDVKM. The CDR3 bases are TGTGCCAGCAACCCACAGGGGAACTATGGCTACACCTTC. It specifies CASNPQGNYGYTF.

This clone was found once. The chain has TRBV7-9 and TRBJ2-1; D not certain. The CDR3 length is 12 residues. V lost 4 bases, J lost 4 bases, and 5 bases lay in between. CDR1 SEHNR and CDR2 FQNEAQ come from the germline V gene (reference sequence). CDR3 sequence (DNA): TGTGCCAGCAGCTCCCCATACAATGAGCAGTTCTTC. Translated, it gives CASSSPYNEQFF.

The gene calls are TRBV6-5 and TRBJ1-2; D ambiguous. Germline lookup yields CDR1 MNHEY and CDR2 SVGAGI. The V end was cut by 0 bases, the J end by 7 bases, with 12 bases between. This CDR3 has 14 amino acids. The CDR3 region has the DNA TGTGCCAGCAGTTACTCGAGTACGGCGTTTGGCTACACCTTC. This sequence encodes CASSYSSTAFGYTF.

The chain carries TRBV19 and TRBJ2-7; D gene uncertain. CDR3 size: 13 residues. V dropped 4 bases and J dropped 1 base, with 8 bases sitting between them. Germline CDR1 is LNHDA and CDR2 is SQIVND (reference sequence). The CDR3 coding sequence is TGTGCCAGTAGTACGTCGGTTTCCTACGAGCAGTACTTC. Amino acids: CASSTSVSYEQYF.

For the CDR3, the DNA is TGTGCCAGCAGTTTTCTGACAGGGGGCTCCTACAATGAGCAGTTCTTC. Translating gives CASSFLTGGSYNEQFF. The V call is TRBV27, the J call TRBJ2-1, with 9 bases identical to TRBD1. This CDR3 region has 16 residues. V lost 3 bases to trimming and J lost 0 bases; unmatched junction nucleotides: 3. Germline V lookup: CDR1 MNHEY, CDR2 SMNVEV (reference sequence).

The chain employs TRBV6-5 and TRBJ2-1; D not certain. This CDR3 comprises 11 residues. Germline V gene sequence: CDR1 MNHEY, CDR2 SVGAGI. V was trimmed by 4 bases and J by 10 bases, leaving 8 bases between them. Here the CDR3 reads CASSSGLEQFF. The CDR3 nucleotides are TGTGCCAGCAGTTCTGGCCTAGAGCAGTTCTTC.

The V and J genes are TRBV27 and TRBJ2-4; the match to TRBD1 covers 9 bases. This CDR3 is built from 14 residues. The trim removed 0 bases at V and 9 bases at J, leaving 3 bases unmatched. Germline V gives CDR1 MNHEY, CDR2 SMNVEV (reference sequence). The CDR3, as DNA: TGTGCCAGCAGTTTATCGGGACAGGGCGGCATTCAGTACTTC. Its protein product is CASSLSGQGGIQYF.

The gene calls are TRBV6-1 and TRBJ2-1; 7 bases match TRBD1. Trimming removed 7 bases from V and 2 bases from J; junction bases left unmatched: 5. The CDR3 runs to 14 residues. The germline V gene has CDR1 MNHNS and CDR2 SASEGT. This CDR3 is CASNTGTAYNEQFF. CDR3 sequence (DNA): TGTGCCAGCAATACCGGGACAGCCTACAATGAGCAGTTCTTC.

The J gene is TRBJ2-1, the V gene TRBV4-1, with a tentative D call TRBD1 (6 bases). Trimming cost V 3 bases and J 0 bases, with 9 bases left between them. Germline assignment: CDR1 MGHRA and CDR2 YSYEKL. CDR3 length: 15 amino acids. The CDR3 is CASSQGRGSYNEQFF. In DNA, the CDR3 is TGCGCCAGCAGCCAGGGCAGGGGCTCCTACAATGAGCAGTTCTTC.

The gene calls are TRBV4-1 and TRBJ2-7; D is unclear. CDR3 length: 15 residues. From germline, CDR1 is MGHRA and CDR2 YSYEKL. V lost 6 bases and J 6 bases, leaving 21 bases between the germline ends. The CDR3 loop is CASSHSPHSVSEQYF. The DNA for the CDR3 is TGCGCCAGCAGTCATTCCCCCCACAGCGTAAGCGAGCAGTACTTC.

The rearrangement joins TRBV10-1 to TRBJ2-5; 7 bases are a match to TRBD1. In germline, CDR1 is WNHNN, CDR2 SYGVQD (reference sequence). V gave up 6 bases and J gave up 4 bases; unmatched junction bases: 11. The CDR3 contains 15 residues. The CDR3 bases are TGCGCCAGCAGGACCCGGACAGGAAAAGGAGAGACCCAGTACTTC. Residues: CASRTRTGKGETQYF.

This chain joins TRBV7-2 and TRBJ2-3; D assignment may be TRBD1 or TRBD2 (5 bases each). The CDR3 contains 14 residues. Germline V gene data show CDR1 as SGHTA and CDR2 as FQGNSA. Trimming cost V 1 base and J 4 bases, with 9 bases left between them. The CDR3, as DNA: TGTGCCAGCAGCTTAGTCGGGGCTTCAGATACGCAGTATTTT. As protein: CASSLVGASDTQYF.

This clone was detected only once. The chain carries TRBV25-1 and TRBJ2-1, with D hard to call. Germline CDR1 reads MGHDK; CDR2 reads SYGVNS. This CDR3 is 11 amino acids long. Trimming took 6 bases from V and 12 from J, leaving 12 bases between them. CDR3 in DNA: TGTGCCAGCAGCGGTCCCGAGGTGCAGTTCTTC. Residues: CASSGPEVQFF.

This CDR3 reads CSASGLEQYF. The CDR3 DNA follows: TGCAGTGCTAGTGGACTAGAGCAGTACTTC. The chain employs TRBV20-1 and TRBJ2-7; TRBD2 is a possible D gene (6 bases). Between the trimmed V and J ends, which lost 3 bases and 7 bases, there was a span of 7 bases. The CDR3 has 10 amino acids. Germline V gene sequence: CDR1 DFQATT, CDR2 SNEGSKA (reference sequence).